The TCR beta chain described here comes from a study of patients and donors after allogeneic stem cell transplantation. TCRdb reprocessed the RT-PCR reads via MiXCR and lists one record per CDR3 protein. The table has 900,000 to 1,000,000 distinct CDR3 sequences, under 20% seen once. The CDR3 has 16 amino acids. J was trimmed by 8 bases and V by 4 bases; bases with no gene match: 14. J is TRBJ2-1 and V is TRBV12-3 or TRBV12-4, with 7 bases aligning to TRBD2. The sequence came from a human donor who was either an allogeneic HSCT recipient or a stem cell or donor lymphocyte infusion donor (not recorded which). It is not recorded whose cells these are; they may come from a transplant donor. Sequencing was done on a sample of blood, either unsorted or a sorted T cell fraction (not recorded which). CDR3 amino acids: CASSSGNQLAMDEQFF. The CDR3 nucleotides read TGTGCCAGCAGTTCCGGCAACCAACTAGCGATGGATGAGCAGTTCTTC.